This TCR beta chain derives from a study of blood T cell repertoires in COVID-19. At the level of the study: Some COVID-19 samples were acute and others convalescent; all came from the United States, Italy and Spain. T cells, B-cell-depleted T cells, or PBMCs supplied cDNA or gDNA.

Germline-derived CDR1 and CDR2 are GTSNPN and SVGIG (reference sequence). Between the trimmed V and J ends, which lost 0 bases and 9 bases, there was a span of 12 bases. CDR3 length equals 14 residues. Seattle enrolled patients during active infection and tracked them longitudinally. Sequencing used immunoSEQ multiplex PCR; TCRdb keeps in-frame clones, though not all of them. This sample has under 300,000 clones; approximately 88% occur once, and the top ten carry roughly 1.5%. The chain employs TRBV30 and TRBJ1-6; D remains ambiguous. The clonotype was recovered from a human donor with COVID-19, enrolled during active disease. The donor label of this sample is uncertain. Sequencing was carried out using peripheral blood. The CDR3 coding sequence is TGTGCCTGGAGTGTCGAACCGGGTGGTTCACCCCTCCACTTT. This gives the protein CAWSVEPGGSPLHF.